The text below deals with one T cell receptor beta chain. Its specific antigen is unknown. Base quality data are lacking; no much larger clone is found one base away. The data were taken from a study of T cell repertoires in cytomegalovirus infection (dated by TCRdb to the late 2010s). Background on the whole study: The peptide stimulations were aimed at well-studied HLA-B-restricted epitopes as well as recently identified HLA-C-restricted CMV epitopes, whose presentation resists viral immunomodulation. Donor HLA type was relevant to the analysis, because carriage of CMV infection together with the matching HLA type was indicated by public TCR beta signatures.

Explained via the paper, the treatment or condition label denotes: in vitro stimulation with specific CMV peptide epitopes to enrich CMV-specific T cells. The germline V gene sets CDR1 to SGHVS and CDR2 to FQNEAQ. Spanning cysteine to phenylalanine, the CDR3 consists of 15 amino acids. Only CDR3 DNA is held: 45 bases, read in frame from base 1. V gives up 5 bases and J gives up 0 bases, and the segment between their germline ends measures 12 bases. TCRdb records Illumina HiSeq 1500 as the sequencer. TCRdb trimmed public reads at Q25 via fastp, called clones via MiXCR and kept in-frame beta chains. Records with the same CDR3 protein are collapsed into one entry carrying the most frequent genes and DNA. The table for this sample lists roughly 990,000 distinct CDR3 sequences; 30% to 40% of them were counted only once. Over 12% of the sample goes to the ten largest clones. Overall study outcomes, separate from this receptor: Cumulative frequency of public TCR beta family members discriminated carriers of CMV infection plus the relevant HLA type in this cohort and an independent roughly 330-donor cohort. The ex vivo response was dominated by HLA-C-restricted CMV-specific TCR beta clonotypes, which also provided the single most frequent clonotype in two of eight donors.

This material consisted of cultured CD8+ T cells from PBMCs, taken from culture after CMV antigen stimulation. The source of this sequence is a human donor in good health (CMV status not recorded). Some clones in this sample may be carry-over from other donors' samples. The sequence is built from TRBV7-8 and TRBJ2-3, with TRBD1 perhaps the D gene, on 5 matching bases. The CDR3 region: CASSPQTASTDTQYF. The base sequence is TGTGCCAGCAGCCCACAGACAGCTAGCACAGATACGCAGTATTTT.